This T cell receptor beta chain was captured by sequencing in a study of blood T cells in healthy people across ages. With a J-beta primer mix and a sample-barcoded 5' primer, a second PCR ran 7 to 11 cycles. Each cDNA molecule was tagged by a template-switch adaptor that had 12 random nucleotides. Each CDR3 protein gets one entry after TCRdb re-called the 5' RACE reads with MiXCR. The sample holds some 890,000 distinct CDR3 sequences; around 29% are singletons and the top ten take roughly 10%. This clonotype was seen ten or more times. Trimming left V 3 bases short and J 2 bases short, with 9 bases between. CDR1 and CDR2 from the germline V gene are MDHEN and SYDVKM. This CDR3 spans 14 amino acids. Extracted total RNA amounted to at least 6 micrograms for each sample. This sample was also put to use in a study of T cells of mothers and their children.

This TCR was recovered from a woman aged 35 to 49 in good health. This chain connects TRBV28 to TRBJ2-3; perhaps TRBD1 as D (5 bases). Sequenced input: blood. CDR3 DNA sequence: TGTGCCAGCAGTTTGAAAGGACACACAGATACGCAGTATTTT. Translated, it gives CASSLKGHTDTQYF. Variable domain in full (rest from reference TRBV28 and TRBJ2-3): DVKVTQSSRYLVKRTGEKVFLECVQDMDHENMFWYRQDPGLGLRLIYFSYDVKMKEKGDIPEGYSVSREKKERFSLILESASTNQTSMYLCASSLKGHTDTQYFGPGTRLTVL.